The T cell receptor (beta chain) under discussion was sequenced for a study of shared clonotypes between healthy human individuals (dated by TCRdb to 2020 to 2021). At the level of the whole study: A couple of women and a few men aged 18 to 49 years were included in the cohort. Leukapheresis yielded between about 0.9 and 8.9 billion PBMCs per donor. Different laboratories and diverse techniques were used to prepare libraries and sequence TCR repertoires, to increase sequencing depth and limit assay-specific biases. For each donor, three plates each were used for CD4 naive and CD4 memory, two plates were used for CD8 naive, and one plate was used for CD8 memory. To estimate repertoire size and how much clonotypes are shared between individuals, the study performed deep sequencing of blood TCR repertoires from roughly five healthy adults. What the work shows at the level of the full study, not this receptor alone: Compared with non-shared clonotypes, clonotypes shared by all four sorted-subset donors had higher generation probabilities. Sampling was limited to blood, and TCR repertoires in tissue likely differ from TCR repertoires in blood. Estimated clonotype richness was generally larger for naive than for memory subsets. Because the study included only a small number of donors, the genetic and exposure-history diversity represented was limited. Pairwise subsampling led to the expectation that sequencing depth would affect the degree of clonotype sharing among donors. Even with the large sequencing depth, rarefaction of the sorted-subset datasets indicated that sequencing was incomplete. Across several donors, roughly 5.1% of naive CD4, around 3.5% of naive CD8, about 2.3% of memory CD4, and about 0.4% of memory CD8 clonotypes were shared.

CDR3 length: 13 amino acids, cysteine to phenylalanine. The sequence is cut down to CDR3 DNA, 39 bases in frame from base 1. From the germline V gene, CDR1 is ENHRY and CDR2 is SYGVKD. Cut back by 6 bases and 4 bases, the V and J ends lie 13 bases apart. Using the deep immunoSEQ assay, multiplex PCR amplified TCR CDR3 regions from genomic DNA. Extracted genomic DNA from each cell subset was distributed evenly across all wells of several immunoSEQ 96-well plates, and each plate was treated as a replicate. For sorted subsets, about 200 ng genomic DNA, equal to 30,000 or so T cell genomes, was loaded into each replicate PCR. The purified libraries were quantified using a Qubit 3.0 fluorometer, sized with a Bioanalyzer 2100, and then quantified again using the KAPA Library Quantification kit. A separate single-read 150-cycle Illumina NextSeq 550 flow cell was used to sequence each immunoSEQ 96-well plate. As for how the authors treated the data: Because the immunoSEQ output included only junctional sequences and no quality scores, the filtering could not be the same as the filtering used for full-length reads. To assign V/J genes and CDR3, sequences were annotated against IMGT germline references using PyIR, a Python wrapper for IgBLAST v1.9. Reads were removed for weak V/J assignments (E-value above 1e-6), missing CDR3, stop codons, out-of-frame junctions, or ambiguous translated residues. V3J clonotypes were defined as sequences sharing the same inferred V gene, J gene, and CDR3 amino acid sequence. To compute the percentage overlap between repertoires, the number of shared unique clonotypes was divided by the size of the smaller repertoire. Richness of each repertoire was evaluated using RTK rarefaction, the Chao1 estimator, and Recon v2.1 estimates of unobserved clonotypes. Generation probabilities were computed with OLGA for all TCRbeta clonotypes obtained by the gDNA method from several donors. TCRdb took over this immuneACCESS table, retaining in-frame rearrangements with V and J assigned. Such tables are incomplete; in checked studies, under half of the missing clones stem from an unresolved V gene, and the remainder is unexplained. The V and J calls and clone size were taken over from that table, and D and trimming were inferred from the DNA. Recorded for this sample are 500,000 or so clones; more than 95% of them occurred a single time. The ten largest clones add up to nearly 0.065% of the sample.

Healthy HIV-negative adults with no recently reported acute infections or vaccinations were included as donors. All donors were Caucasian adults living in Nashville, Tennessee, USA. Magnetic negative selection was used to enrich CD4+ T cells, after which naive cells were positively selected on CD45RA and the negative fraction became the memory subset. Blood was obtained by leukapheresis, after which PBMCs were separated by Ficoll-Histopaque density gradient centrifugation and cryopreserved in liquid nitrogen vapor phase. Analytical flow cytometry was used to check the purity and quantity of every magnetically sorted T cell population. Each sorted fraction had its genomic DNA isolated and then quantified by UV absorbance on a Nanodrop 2000c. With respect to this clone: Its cognate antigen has yet to be identified. Within one base of it there is no much larger clone, and no base qualities were kept.

The sequence came from a woman younger than 45 in good health. Recombination connected TRBV10-3 to TRBJ2-7; a weak D assignment points to TRBD1 (5 bases agree). The sequenced sample was naive CD4+ T cells sorted from blood. In light of the paper, this sample's cell subset or site label describes: CD45RA+ positively selected. The bases are TGTGCCATCAGGCTTTCCGACAGATACGAGCAGTACTTC. Its coded protein is CAIRLSDRYEQYF.